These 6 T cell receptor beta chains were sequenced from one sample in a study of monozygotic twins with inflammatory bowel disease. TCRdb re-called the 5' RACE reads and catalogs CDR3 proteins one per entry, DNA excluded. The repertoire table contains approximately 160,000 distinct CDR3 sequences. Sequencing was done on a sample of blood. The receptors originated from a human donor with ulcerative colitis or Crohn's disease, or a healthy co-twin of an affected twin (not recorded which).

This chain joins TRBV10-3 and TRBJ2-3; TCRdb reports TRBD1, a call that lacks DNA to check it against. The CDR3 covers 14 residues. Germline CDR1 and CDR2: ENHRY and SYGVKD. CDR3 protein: CAISERRGTDTQYF.

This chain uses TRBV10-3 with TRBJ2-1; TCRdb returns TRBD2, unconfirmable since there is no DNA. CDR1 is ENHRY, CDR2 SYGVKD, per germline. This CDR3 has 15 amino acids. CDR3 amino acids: CAISEREGRENEQFF.

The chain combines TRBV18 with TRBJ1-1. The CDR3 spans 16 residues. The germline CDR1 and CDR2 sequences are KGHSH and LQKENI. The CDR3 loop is CASSPQSAGTGTEAFF.

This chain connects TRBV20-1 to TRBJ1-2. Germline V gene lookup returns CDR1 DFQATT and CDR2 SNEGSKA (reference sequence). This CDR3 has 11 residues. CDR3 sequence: CSARTRKGYTF.

CDR3 amino acids: CSARSPGTGGRTDTQYF. The chain joins TRBV20-1 to TRBJ2-3; the TCRdb D gene call, TRBD1, has no DNA to confirm it. The CDR3 runs to 17 residues. Germline V gene sequence: CDR1 DFQATT, CDR2 SNEGSKA (reference sequence).

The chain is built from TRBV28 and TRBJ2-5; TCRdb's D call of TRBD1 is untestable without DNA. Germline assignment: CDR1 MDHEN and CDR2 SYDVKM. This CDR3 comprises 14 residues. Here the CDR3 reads CASSLPPPQETQYF.